What follows describes a single T cell receptor beta chain. Its antigen is not known. Sequence at one end of the junction differs from germline and may be a read error. The source of the sample is a study of T cell repertoires in cytomegalovirus infection. Study information: Recently identified HLA-C-restricted CMV epitopes were among the peptides used. A matching HLA type, together with CMV infection, was signaled by public TCR beta signatures.

The CDR3 totals 15 residues. From germline, CDR1 is SSHAT and CDR2 FNYEAQ (reference sequence). Via MiXCR, TCRdb re-called the reads, giving one row per CDR3 protein. This sample has about 900,000 distinct CDR3 sequences, with roughly 30% found just once. Notes on the study in general: In two of eight donors, the top clonotype was HLA-C-restricted CMV-specific.

The chain combines TRBV7-7 with TRBJ2-1; 9 nucleotides align to TRBD2. This receptor was identified in a human donor in good health (CMV status not recorded). Some clones in this sample may be carry-over from other donors' samples. Material: cultured CD8+ T cells from PBMCs, obtained from culture after CMV antigen stimulation. The CDR3 DNA reads as TGTGCTAGCAGCTTAGGCGGGGGGGCCGGTAATGAGCAGTTCTTC. It translates to CASSLGGGAGNEQFF.